This T cell receptor beta chain originates from a study of blood T cell repertoires in COVID-19. Here immunoSEQ multiplex PCR was the method, and the copy in TCRdb shows in-frame clones only, minus some. This table has 150,000 to 200,000 clones, 75% to 85% appearing once. Between the trimmed V and J ends, which lost 0 bases and 6 bases, there was a span of 8 bases. This CDR3 has 13 residues. Germline CDR1 MNHEY, CDR2 SVGEGT. Sequencing was carried out using peripheral blood. This sequence was found in a woman at least 80 years old with COVID-19, enrolled during active disease. V and J are TRBV6-2 or TRBV6-3 and TRBJ1-1, with D tentatively TRBD1 (5 bases). CDR3 DNA: TGTGCCAGCAGTTACTCGATGGGGCCTGAAGCTTTCTTT. This codes for CASSYSMGPEAFF.